What follows are 16 T cell receptor beta chains derived from one specimen sequenced in a study of T cell responses to AZD1222 COVID-19 vaccine. Clones were sequenced by immunoSEQ multiplex PCR, and TCRdb holds only the in-frame ones, with some missing. The sample contains 130,000 or so clones, approximately 95% of which appear only once. The material sequenced was peripheral blood, taken on day 0 of MenACWY control vaccination. These receptors were taken from an adult in good health.

A single count supports this clone. The CDR3 spells CASRKGALGTEAFF. The CDR3, as DNA: TGTGCCAGTAGGAAGGGGGCACTGGGCACTGAAGCTTTCTTT. This chain joins TRBV19 and TRBJ1-1; 7 bases line up with TRBD1. In germline, CDR1 is LNHDA, CDR2 SQIVND (reference sequence). This CDR3 has 14 amino acids. Losses at the gene ends were 6 bases for V and 4 bases for J; bases not matched to a gene: 8.

The chain uses TRBV30 and TRBJ2-6; the D is unclear. Germline CDR1 is GTSNPN and CDR2 is SVGIG (reference sequence). V lost 4 bases, J lost 2 bases, and 3 bases lay in between. The CDR3 is 12 residues long. The chain's CDR3 is CAWTTGANVLTF. The CDR3 region has the DNA TGTGCCTGGACCACTGGGGCCAACGTCCTGACTTTC.

The chain employs TRBV28 and TRBJ2-1; TRBD2 agrees at 11 bases. The germline V gene has CDR1 MDHEN and CDR2 SYDVKM. CDR3 length: 15 residues. V was clipped by 8 bases and J by 8 bases; unmatched bases: 11. CDR3 DNA sequence: TGTGCCAGCTTTACTAGCGGGAGATGGGTCGATGAGCAGTTCTTC. Its translation is CASFTSGRWVDEQFF.

J is TRBJ1-1 and V is TRBV2; D is unclear. From germline, CDR1 is SNHLY and CDR2 FYNNEI. CDR3 length: 13 residues. Deletions cut 7 bases from V and 0 bases from J, with 9 bases between. CDR3 nucleotide sequence: TGTGCCAGCACGGAGGAAATGAACACTGAAGCTTTCTTT. It encodes CASTEEMNTEAFF.

V gene TRBV7-2 combines with J gene TRBJ1-2; D is ambiguous. The V end was cut by 3 bases, the J end by 4 bases, with 12 bases between. The CDR3 loop spans 14 amino acids. Germline V gene data show CDR1 as SGHTA and CDR2 as FQGNSA. CDR3 bases: TGTGCCAGCAGCTTTGTTGGTGGAATCTATGGCTACACCTTC. Protein sequence: CASSFVGGIYGYTF.

The chain joins TRBV6-5 to TRBJ1-2; 7 bases match TRBD1. Germline CDR1 is MNHEY and CDR2 is SVGAGI. The CDR3 extends over 15 amino acids. V lost 6 bases to trimming and J lost 3 bases; unmatched junction nucleotides: 10. The CDR3 protein is CASRPQGTSYYGYTF. CDR3 coding DNA: TGTGCCAGCAGACCACAGGGGACCTCCTACTATGGCTACACCTTC.

This clone was seen a single time. The chain employs TRBV6-1 and TRBJ1-5; D remains ambiguous. CDR1 is MNHNS and CDR2 is SASEGT in the germline V gene. This CDR3 is 14 amino acids long. Between the trimmed V and J ends, which lost 3 bases and 0 bases, there was a span of 6 bases. The CDR3 coding sequence is TGTGCCAGCAGTGAGGGATATAGCAATCAGCCCCAGCATTTT. Its translation: CASSEGYSNQPQHF.

This clone came up once. The chain uses TRBV15 and TRBJ2-7, with 9 bases fitting TRBD1. The CDR3 sequence is 15 residues long. In germline, CDR1 is LNHNV, CDR2 YYDKDF (reference sequence). V lost 5 bases and J lost 6; bases outside the gene matches: 11. The CDR3 region is CATSLYGTGLSEQYF. CDR3 nucleotide sequence: TGTGCCACCAGCTTATACGGGACAGGGTTAAGCGAGCAGTACTTC.

The chain links TRBV7-8 to TRBJ2-1, with 9 bases fitting TRBD2. Germline CDR1 and CDR2: SGHVS and FQNEAQ. The CDR3 runs 14 residues. The V gene end was trimmed by 1 base and the J gene end by 13 bases; junction bases not matched to a gene: 8. This chain's CDR3 is CASSLEGTSSDQFF. CDR3 bases: TGTGCCAGCAGCTTAGAGGGGACTAGCTCCGACCAGTTCTTC.

The chain combines TRBV6-2 or TRBV6-3 with TRBJ1-2, with D tentatively TRBD1 (5 bases). V dropped 2 bases and J dropped 5 bases, with 12 bases sitting between them. Germline CDR1 is MNHEY and CDR2 is SVGEGT. CDR3 length: 14 residues. The CDR3 region is CASSYDSETYGYTF. DNA for the CDR3: TGTGCCAGCAGTTACGACAGCGAAACTTATGGCTACACCTTC.

This rearrangement joins TRBV4-1 to TRBJ2-4; 7 bases line up with TRBD1. This CDR3 is 14 amino acids long. V lost 3 bases, J lost 6 bases, and 5 bases stayed unmatched. CDR1 is MGHRA, CDR2 YSYEKL, per germline. In nucleotides, the CDR3 is TGCGCCAGCAGCCATTTCCGGGACAGAAACATTCAGTACTTC. Its protein is CASSHFRDRNIQYF.

This clone was seen only a few times. V is TRBV7-9 and J is TRBJ2-1; 8 nucleotides agree with TRBD2. Germline V gives CDR1 SEHNR, CDR2 FQNEAQ (reference sequence). With V trimmed by 3 bases and J by 6 bases, 4 bases remained unmatched. The CDR3 sequence is 14 residues long. The CDR3 loop is CASSFVAGTNEQFF. In DNA form, the CDR3 reads TGTGCCAGCAGCTTCGTAGCGGGGACCAATGAGCAGTTCTTC.

The chain carries TRBV5-1 and TRBJ2-5; 11 bases match TRBD1. The junction had 7 bases not matched to a gene; V was cut back by 4 bases and J by 5 bases. Germline assignment: CDR1 SGHRS and CDR2 YFSETQ. The CDR3 runs 15 residues. The DNA for the CDR3 is TGCGCCAGCAGCCAAGGACAGGGGGCTTGGGAGACCCAGTACTTC. It translates to CASSQGQGAWETQYF.

The V gene is TRBV6-5, the J gene TRBJ1-1, with a possible D match to TRBD1 (5 bases). Germline CDR1 is MNHEY and CDR2 is SVGAGI. Deletions cut 6 bases from V and 2 bases from J, with 13 bases between. The CDR3 loop spans 14 amino acids. CDR3 nucleotide sequence: TGTGCCAGCAGCAGATTAAGGGGAAACACTGAAGCTTTCTTT. It translates to CASSRLRGNTEAFF.

The genes are TRBV10-2 and TRBJ1-2, with a weak D call TRBD1 (6 bases). The CDR3 has 13 residues. Germline V gene sequence: CDR1 WSHSY, CDR2 SAAADI. V lost 2 bases and J 8 bases, leaving 12 bases between the germline ends. The CDR3: CASSETGSGGYTF. DNA of the CDR3: TGCGCCAGCAGTGAGACAGGGTCTGGCGGCTACACCTTC.

As to this clone: Other nucleotide sequences in the sample specify the same CDR3. CDR3 bases: TGTGCCAGCAGTTCATCCTCCTACGAGCAGTACTTC. Residues: CASSSSSYEQYF. V and J are TRBV27 and TRBJ2-7, with D hard to call. This CDR3 has 12 residues. Germline assignment: CDR1 MNHEY and CDR2 SMNVEV (reference sequence). Trimming left V 4 bases short and J 0 bases short, with 4 bases between.